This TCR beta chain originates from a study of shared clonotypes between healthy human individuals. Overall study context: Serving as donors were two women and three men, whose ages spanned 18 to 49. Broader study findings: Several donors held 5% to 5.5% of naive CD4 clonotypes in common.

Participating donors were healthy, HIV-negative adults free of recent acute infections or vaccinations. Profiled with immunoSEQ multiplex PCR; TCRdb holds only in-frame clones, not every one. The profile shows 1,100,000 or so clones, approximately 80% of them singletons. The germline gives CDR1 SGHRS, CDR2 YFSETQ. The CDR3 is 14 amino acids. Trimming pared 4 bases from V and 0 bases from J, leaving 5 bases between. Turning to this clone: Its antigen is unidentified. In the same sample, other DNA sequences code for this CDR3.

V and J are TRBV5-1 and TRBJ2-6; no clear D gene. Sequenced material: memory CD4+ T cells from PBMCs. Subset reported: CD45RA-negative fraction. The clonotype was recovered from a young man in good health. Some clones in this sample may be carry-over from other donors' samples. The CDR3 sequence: CASSLRSGANVLTF. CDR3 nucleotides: TGCGCCAGCAGCCTCCGCTCTGGGGCCAACGTCCTGACTTTC.